A single T cell receptor beta chain is shown here with its context. This CDR3 contains 15 residues. Germline CDR1 is MNHEY and CDR2 is SVGAGI. The V end was cut by 2 bases, the J end by 8 bases, with 18 bases between. Clones were sequenced by immunoSEQ multiplex PCR, and TCRdb holds only the in-frame ones, with some missing. This sample carries 65,000 to 90,000 clones, 93% of them seen once, and the ten largest clones take 0.24%. This entry comes from a study of technical replicates of blood from a handful of donors. Sequences were obtained from T cells isolated from PBMCs. The rearrangement links TRBV6-5 to TRBJ1-2; D ambiguous. The clonotype was recovered from a human donor in good health. The CDR3 here is CASSYGPGGGEGYTF. The DNA of the CDR3 is TGTGCCAGCAGTTACGGTCCGGGAGGCGGGGAGGGCTACACCTTC.